The source of this T cell receptor beta chain is a study of OX40 agonist ivuxolimab in advanced cancers. Whole-study context: A mean age of around 63 years, range roughly 23 to 79, was recorded, and 70% to 85% were male. Prior checkpoint blockade (anti-PD-1, anti-PD-L1 or anti-CTLA-4) was permitted; 40% had it. Partial response was recorded in three patients: one hepatocellular carcinoma and two cutaneous melanoma cases.

The data were produced by immunoSEQ multiplex PCR, yet TCRdb's version contains in-frame clones alone and is incomplete. The data contain approximately 14,000 clones, about 90% of them seen just once; the ten biggest clones take up roughly 25%. Study-level results: At 0.1 to 3.0 mg/kg and by week 6, clonal expansion occurred in CD4+ and CD8+ blood T cells.

Germline CDR1 and CDR2: SQVTM and ANQGSEA. The CDR3 consists of 15 residues. V lost 0 bases and J lost 10; bases outside the gene matches: 7. About this clone: Its antigen is not known.

The sequence was collected from an adult with an advanced solid tumor such as melanoma, head and neck, liver or kidney cancer. The source was CD4+ or CD8+ T cells sorted from blood, collected in a trial of the OX40 agonist ivuxolimab. The genes are TRBV29-1 and TRBJ2-1, with 12 nucleotides matching TRBD2. The DNA of the CDR3 is TGCAGCGTTGAAGATCCCCGACTAGCGGGAGTGGAGCAGTTCTTC. This gives the protein CSVEDPRLAGVEQFF.